The 9 T cell receptor beta chains below were found in one sample sequenced in a study of shared T cell receptors in the human thymus. The assay was immunoSEQ multiplex PCR, and TCRdb's table has in-frame clones only and misses some. The sample yields hundreds of thousands of clones, around 87% seen once. Separately, the same data were catalogued under a study of human thymus T cells.

Sequences were obtained from thymocytes. All receptors derive from a boy under two years old with a congenital heart defect.

The chain is built from TRBV19 and TRBJ1-3, with D perhaps matching TRBD1 (6 bases). CDR1 and CDR2 from the germline V gene are LNHDA and SQIVND (reference sequence). The CDR3 is 14 residues long. The V and J ends lost 3 bases and 7 bases respectively, with 13 bases between them. The CDR3 here is CASSMPGQRNTIYF. The CDR3 nucleotides are TGTGCCAGTAGTATGCCGGGACAACGGAACACCATATATTTT.

V is TRBV30 and J is TRBJ1-1; TRBD1 might be the D (5 bases). Germline-derived CDR1 and CDR2 are GTSNPN and SVGIG (reference sequence). Trimming removed 2 bases from V and 3 bases from J, with 10 bases in between. The CDR3 runs 13 residues. Written as DNA, the CDR3 is TGTGCCTGGAGTAGAAGGGGTTACACTGAAGCTTTCTTT. This gives the protein CAWSRRGYTEAFF.

The CDR3 coding sequence is TGTGCCAGCTCGTTTATGCCAGGGGGCGAGAAATATAATTCACCCCTCCACTTT. This gives the protein CASSFMPGGEKYNSPLHF. The J gene is TRBJ1-6, the V gene TRBV18, with TRBD1 matching 8 bases. The CDR3 has 18 amino acids. CDR1 and CDR2 (germline): KGHSH, LQKENI. V shed 6 bases and J 4 bases; nucleotides not matched to a gene: 14.

The count of this clone is one. The CDR3 DNA sequence: TGTGCCAGCAGCGTAGTGGACAGGGAAGGCACCGGGGAGCTGTTTTTT. Its translation is CASSVVDREGTGELFF. The V and J genes are TRBV9 and TRBJ2-2, with TRBD1 matching 8 bases. The CDR3 totals 16 residues. Germline V gene sequence: CDR1 SGDLS, CDR2 YYNGEE. V lost 0 bases and J lost 4; bases outside the gene matches: 5.

The V and J genes are TRBV2 and TRBJ2-1; possible D gene TRBD2, 6 bases. From germline, CDR1 is SNHLY and CDR2 FYNNEI. Trimming cost V 8 bases and J 4 bases, with 12 bases left between them. This CDR3 region has 13 residues. The CDR3 bases are TGTGCCAGCCCGAAAGCGGGTTACAATGAGCAGTTCTTC. Its translation: CASPKAGYNEQFF.

The V and J genes are TRBV14 and TRBJ2-3; D gene uncertain. Germline CDR1 SGHDN, CDR2 FVKESK. The CDR3 has 16 amino acids. Trimming removed 2 bases from V and 1 base from J, with 13 bases in between. The CDR3 sequence: CASSQRPGWGTDTQYF. CDR3 bases: TGTGCCAGCAGCCAACGTCCAGGTTGGGGCACAGATACGCAGTATTTT.

The V gene is TRBV28, the J gene TRBJ1-2, with TRBD1 matching over 8 bases. The V gene's germline CDR1 is MDHEN and CDR2 SYDVKM. The CDR3 has 15 amino acids. V dropped 6 bases and J dropped 3; count of bases not matched to a gene: 9. The CDR3 DNA is TGTGCCAGCAGACCGGAGACAGGGGTGGACTATGGCTACACCTTC. Translation gives CASRPETGVDYGYTF.

The V gene is TRBV19, the J gene TRBJ2-1; the match to TRBD2 covers 10 bases. Germline V lookup: CDR1 LNHDA, CDR2 SQIVND (reference sequence). The CDR3 sequence is 17 residues long. Trimming at V came to 2 bases and at J to 3 bases, leaving 7 bases not matched to a gene. Here the CDR3 reads CASSINRSGRDYNEQFF. The CDR3 region has the DNA TGTGCCAGTAGTATAAATCGGAGCGGGAGGGACTACAATGAGCAGTTCTTC.

The chain carries TRBV27 and TRBJ1-6; unclear D gene. The CDR3 runs 12 residues. Germline-derived CDR1 and CDR2 are MNHEY and SMNVEV (reference sequence). V lost 6 bases and J 7 bases, leaving 7 bases between the germline ends. The CDR3 here is CASRDYNSPLHF. In DNA, the CDR3 is TGTGCCAGCAGGGACTACAATTCACCCCTCCACTTT.